The following is a T cell receptor (beta chain) sequence with its context. The source of the sample is a study of blood T cell repertoires in COVID-19. Study at large: The cDNA or gDNA used as material had been derived from T cells, B-cell-depleted T cells, or PBMCs.

Sequencing used immunoSEQ multiplex PCR; TCRdb keeps in-frame clones, though not all of them. The sample has approximately 100,000 clones, around 93% seen once. V was clipped by 5 bases and J by 9 bases, with 8 bases between them. CDR3 length equals 11 residues. The V gene's germline CDR1 is LNHNV and CDR2 YYDKDF (reference sequence). The sequenced sample consisted of peripheral blood. This chain links TRBV15 with TRBJ2-1, with D unresolved. The receptor comes from a man between 45 and 60 years old with acute or convalescent COVID-19. The CDR3 DNA reads TGTGCCACCAGCCTCCTGGCTGAGCAGTTCTTC. This encodes CATSLLAEQFF.